This T cell receptor beta chain was captured by sequencing in a study of blood T cell repertoires in COVID-19. As regards this clone: The identical CDR3 is also encoded by other nucleotide sequences in the sample.

This table comes from immunoSEQ multiplex PCR, and its TCRdb copy is limited to in-frame clones, with some not included. Of 200,000 to 250,000 clones in the sample, 83% were seen once. The sample was peripheral blood. This receptor was obtained from a woman under 40 with COVID-19, enrolled during active disease.

CDR3 loop: CAWSRGNYGYTF. CDR3 coding DNA: TGTGCCTGGAGTAGGGGCAACTATGGCTACACCTTC. V usage is TRBV30 and J usage is TRBJ1-2, with D perhaps TRBD1 (5 bases). Germline CDR1 GTSNPN, CDR2 SVGIG (reference sequence). This CDR3 spans 12 amino acids. V lost 2 bases, J lost 2 bases, and 6 bases lay in between.